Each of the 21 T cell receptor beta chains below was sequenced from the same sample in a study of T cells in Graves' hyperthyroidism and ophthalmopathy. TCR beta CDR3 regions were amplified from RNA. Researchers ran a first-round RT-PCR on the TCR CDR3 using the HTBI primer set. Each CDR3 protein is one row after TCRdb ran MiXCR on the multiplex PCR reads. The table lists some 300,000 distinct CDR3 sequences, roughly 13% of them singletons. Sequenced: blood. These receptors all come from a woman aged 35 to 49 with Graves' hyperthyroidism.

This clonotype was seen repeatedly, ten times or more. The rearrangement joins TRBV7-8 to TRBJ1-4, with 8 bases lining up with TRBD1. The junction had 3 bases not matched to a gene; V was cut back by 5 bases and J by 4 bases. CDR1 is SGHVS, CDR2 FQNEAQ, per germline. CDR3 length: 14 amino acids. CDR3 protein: CASSQTGVNEKLFF. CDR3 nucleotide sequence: TGTGCCAGCAGCCAGACAGGGGTTAATGAAAAACTGTTTTTT.

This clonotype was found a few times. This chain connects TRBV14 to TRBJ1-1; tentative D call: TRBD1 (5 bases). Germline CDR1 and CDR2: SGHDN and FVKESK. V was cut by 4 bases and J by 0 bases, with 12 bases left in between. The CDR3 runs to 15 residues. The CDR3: CASSLRQIMNTEAFF. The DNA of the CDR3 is TGTGCCAGCAGCCTCCGACAGATCATGAACACTGAAGCTTTCTTT.

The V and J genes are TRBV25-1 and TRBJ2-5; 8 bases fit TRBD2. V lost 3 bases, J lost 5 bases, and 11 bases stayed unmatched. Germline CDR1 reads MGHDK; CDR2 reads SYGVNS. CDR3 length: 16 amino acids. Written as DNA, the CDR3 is TGTGCCAGCAGTGATTTCGGGCGGGAGGTTGGTGAGACCCAGTACTTC. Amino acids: CASSDFGREVGETQYF.

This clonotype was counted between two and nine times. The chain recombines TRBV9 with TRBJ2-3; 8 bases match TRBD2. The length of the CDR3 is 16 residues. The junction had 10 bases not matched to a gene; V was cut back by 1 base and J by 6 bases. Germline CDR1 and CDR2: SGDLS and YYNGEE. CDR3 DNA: TGTGCCAGCAGCGTAACTAGCGGTGTTCCCGGGGATACGCAGTATTTT. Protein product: CASSVTSGVPGDTQYF.

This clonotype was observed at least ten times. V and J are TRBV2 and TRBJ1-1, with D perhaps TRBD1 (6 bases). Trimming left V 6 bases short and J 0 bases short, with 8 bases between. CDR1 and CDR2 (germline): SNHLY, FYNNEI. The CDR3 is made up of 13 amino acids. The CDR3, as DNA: TGTGCCAGCAGCGGACAGATGAACACTGAAGCTTTCTTT. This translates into CASSGQMNTEAFF.

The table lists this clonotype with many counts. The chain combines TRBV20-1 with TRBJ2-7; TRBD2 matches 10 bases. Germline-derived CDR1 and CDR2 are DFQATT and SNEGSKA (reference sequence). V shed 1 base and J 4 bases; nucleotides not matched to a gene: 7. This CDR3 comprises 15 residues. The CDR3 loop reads CSARALAGGPYEQYF. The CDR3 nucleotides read TGCAGTGCTAGAGCCTTAGCGGGAGGCCCTTACGAGCAGTACTTC.

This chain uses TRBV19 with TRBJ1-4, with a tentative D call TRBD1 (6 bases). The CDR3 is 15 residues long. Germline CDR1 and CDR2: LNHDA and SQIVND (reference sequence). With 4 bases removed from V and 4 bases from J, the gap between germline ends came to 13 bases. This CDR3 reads CASSTRQAINEKLFF. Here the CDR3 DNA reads TGTGCCAGTAGTACCCGACAGGCTATTAATGAAAAACTGTTTTTT. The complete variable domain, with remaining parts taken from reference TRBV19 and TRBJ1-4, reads DGGITQSPKYLFRKEGQNVTLSCEQNLNHDAMYWYRQDPGQGLRLIYYSQIVNDFQKGDIAEGYSVSREKKESFPLTVTSAQKNPTAFYLCASSTRQAINEKLFFGSGTQLSVL.

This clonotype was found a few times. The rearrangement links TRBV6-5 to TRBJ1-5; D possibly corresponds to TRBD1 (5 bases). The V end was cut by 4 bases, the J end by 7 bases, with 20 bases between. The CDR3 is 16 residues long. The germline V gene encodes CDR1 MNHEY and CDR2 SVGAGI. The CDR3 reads CASSWEGPLEGQPQHF. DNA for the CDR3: TGTGCCAGCAGTTGGGAGGGACCCCTGGAGGGCCAGCCCCAGCATTTT.

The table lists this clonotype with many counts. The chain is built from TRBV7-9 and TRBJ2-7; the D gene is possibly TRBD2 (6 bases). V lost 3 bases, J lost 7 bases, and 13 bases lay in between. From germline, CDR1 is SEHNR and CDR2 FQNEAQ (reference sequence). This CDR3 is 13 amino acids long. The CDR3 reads CASSFTDGGEQYF. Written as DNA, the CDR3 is TGTGCCAGCAGCTTTACCGATGGGGGGGAGCAGTACTTC.

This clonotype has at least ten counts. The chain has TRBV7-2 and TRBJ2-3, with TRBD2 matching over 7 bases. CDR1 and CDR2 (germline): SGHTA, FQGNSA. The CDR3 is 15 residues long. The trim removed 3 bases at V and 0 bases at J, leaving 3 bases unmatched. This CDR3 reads CASSFASGSTDTQYF. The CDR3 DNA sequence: TGTGCCAGCAGCTTTGCTAGCGGAAGCACAGATACGCAGTATTTT.

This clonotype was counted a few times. DNA for the CDR3: TGCAGTGCTAGCCGGGGCGTCTTCGACTATGGCTACACCTTC. This gives the protein CSASRGVFDYGYTF. This chain links TRBV20-1 with TRBJ1-2; possibly TRBD1 for D (5 bases). The germline V gene has CDR1 DFQATT and CDR2 SNEGSKA (reference sequence). The CDR3 is 14 residues long. V was pared by 3 bases and J by 3 bases, with 14 bases between.

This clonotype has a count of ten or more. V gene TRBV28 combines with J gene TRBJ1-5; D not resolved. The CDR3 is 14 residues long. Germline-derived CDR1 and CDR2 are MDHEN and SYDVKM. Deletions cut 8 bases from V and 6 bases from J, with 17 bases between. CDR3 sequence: CASGLLLASQPQHF. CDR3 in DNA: TGTGCCAGCGGATTGCTTCTCGCGAGTCAGCCCCAGCATTTT.

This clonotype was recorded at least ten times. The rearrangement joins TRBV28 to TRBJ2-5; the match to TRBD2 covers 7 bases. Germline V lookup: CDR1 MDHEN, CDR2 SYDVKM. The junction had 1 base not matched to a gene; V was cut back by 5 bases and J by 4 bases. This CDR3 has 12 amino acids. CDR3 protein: CASSVAGETQYF. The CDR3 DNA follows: TGTGCCAGCAGTGTAGCGGGAGAGACCCAGTACTTC.

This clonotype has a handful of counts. CDR3: CATSDGGYGYTF. The CDR3 DNA is TGTGCCACCAGTGATGGGGGCTATGGCTACACCTTC. V and J are TRBV24-1 and TRBJ1-2, with TRBD1 as a possible D gene (5 bases). CDR3 length: 12 residues. Trimming pared 3 bases from V and 4 bases from J, leaving 5 bases between. Germline CDR1 reads KGHDR; CDR2 reads SFDVKD.

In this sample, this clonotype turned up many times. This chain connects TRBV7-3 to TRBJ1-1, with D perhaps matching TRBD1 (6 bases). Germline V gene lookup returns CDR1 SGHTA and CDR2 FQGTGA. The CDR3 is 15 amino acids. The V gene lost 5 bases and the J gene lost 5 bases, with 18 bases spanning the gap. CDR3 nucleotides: TGTGCCAGCAGCAAGAGAGGGGGGAGGAATACTGAAGCTTTCTTT. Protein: CASSKRGGRNTEAFF.

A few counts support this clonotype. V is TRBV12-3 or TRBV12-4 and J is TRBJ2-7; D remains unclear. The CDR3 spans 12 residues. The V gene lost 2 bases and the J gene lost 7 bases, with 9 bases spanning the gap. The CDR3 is CASSLPSVEQYF. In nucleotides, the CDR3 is TGTGCCAGCAGTTTACCGTCCGTAGAGCAGTACTTC.

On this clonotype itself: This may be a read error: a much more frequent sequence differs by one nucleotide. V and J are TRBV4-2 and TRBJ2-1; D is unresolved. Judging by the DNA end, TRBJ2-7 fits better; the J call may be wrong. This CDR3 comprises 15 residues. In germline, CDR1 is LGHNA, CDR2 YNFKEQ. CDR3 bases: TGTGCCAGCAGCCAAGAAGTGGGATTGCACAATGAGCAGTACTTC. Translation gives CASSQEVGLHNEQYF.

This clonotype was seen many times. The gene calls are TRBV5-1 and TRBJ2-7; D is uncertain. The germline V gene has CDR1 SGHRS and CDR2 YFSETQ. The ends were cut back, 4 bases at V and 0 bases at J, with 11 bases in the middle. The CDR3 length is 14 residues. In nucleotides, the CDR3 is TGCGCCAGCAGCCGCAGAACAGACTCCTACGAGCAGTACTTC. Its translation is CASSRRTDSYEQYF.

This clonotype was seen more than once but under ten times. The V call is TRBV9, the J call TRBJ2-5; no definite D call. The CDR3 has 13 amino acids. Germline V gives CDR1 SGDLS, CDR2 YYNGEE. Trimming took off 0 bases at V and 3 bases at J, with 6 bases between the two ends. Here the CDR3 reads CASSVATKETQYF. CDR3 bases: TGTGCCAGCAGCGTAGCGACGAAAGAGACCCAGTACTTC. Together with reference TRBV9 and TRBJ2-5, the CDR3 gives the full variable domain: DSGVTQTPKHLITATGQRVTLRCSPRSGDLSVYWYQQSLDQGLQFLIQYYNGEERAKGNILERFSAQQFPDLHSELNLSSLELGDSALYFCASSVATKETQYFGPGTRLLVL.

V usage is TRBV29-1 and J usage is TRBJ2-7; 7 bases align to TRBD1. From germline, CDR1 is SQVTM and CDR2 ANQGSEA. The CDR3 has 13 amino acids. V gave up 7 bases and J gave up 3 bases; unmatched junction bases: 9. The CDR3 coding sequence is TGCAGCGGCATCGAGGGGGCTGGCTACGAGCAGTACTTC. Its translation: CSGIEGAGYEQYF.

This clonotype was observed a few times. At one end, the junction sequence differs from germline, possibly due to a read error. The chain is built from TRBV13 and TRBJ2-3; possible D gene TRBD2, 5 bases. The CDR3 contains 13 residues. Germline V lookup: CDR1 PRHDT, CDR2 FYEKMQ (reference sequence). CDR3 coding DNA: TGTACCAGCACCCTGGGTGCGGGAGATACGCAGTATTTT. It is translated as CTSTLGAGDTQYF.